These T cell receptor beta chains were read from a single sample in a study of T cell repertoires in cytomegalovirus infection. Using its own MiXCR run on the reads, TCRdb lists one record per CDR3 protein. The sample has about 830,000 distinct CDR3 sequences; roughly 33% are singletons. These receptors' antigens are unknown. Material: cultured CD8+ T cells from PBMCs, obtained from culture after CMV antigen stimulation. Receptors originate from a human donor in good health (CMV status not recorded). Some clones in this sample may be carry-over from other donors' samples. Each CDR3 is given with its conserved first and last residue.

TRBJ2-4	16	TRBV27	CASSSRQETSQNIQYF
TRBJ2-1	15	TRBV28	CASSPRTATYNEQFF
TRBJ2-1	16	TRBV7-9	CASSSTSGGKYNEQFF
TRBJ1-4	10	TRBV6-1	CASSREKLFF
TRBJ2-3	17	TRBV5-1	CASSLAGTILGTDTQYF
TRBJ2-2	14	TRBV7-6	CASSLVGAPGELFF
TRBJ2-5	15	TRBV27	CASSSLTGGAETQYF
TRBJ2-3	15	TRBV7-8	CASSLKGAPTDTQYF
TRBJ2-1	16	TRBV7-6	CASSPSSREPYNEQFF
TRBJ1-1	14	TRBV29-1	CSVSRVGRNTEAFF
TRBJ1-1	13	TRBV19	CASSRRGITEAFF
TRBJ2-1	13	TRBV12-5	CASGFTGWNEQFF
TRBJ2-1	17	TRBV4-1	CASSLYSEQLHYNEQFF
TRBJ2-5	16	TRBV7-8	CASSFPGVQGQETQYF
TRBJ2-3	17	TRBV7-4	CASSLPRTTGGTDTQYF
TRBJ2-3	16	TRBV7-6	CASSWGLAGGLDTQYF
TRBJ1-2	12	TRBV6-6	CASMTGAICYTF
TRBJ1-1	13	TRBV12-3/TRBV12-4	CASNHHQGTEAFF
TRBJ2-3	14	TRBV6-5	CASSPETEADTQYF
TRBJ2-2	13	TRBV7-6	CASSFSGAGELFF
TRBJ2-1	16	TRBV6-5	CASSYSGLAGDNEQFF
TRBJ2-5	15	TRBV28	CASLNGALSQETQYF
TRBJ2-3	16	TRBV10-3	CAIRGPQAASTDTQYF
TRBJ2-2	13	TRBV12-3/TRBV12-4	CASSSSNTGELFF
TRBJ2-7	13	TRBV7-6	CASGGADPYEQYF
TRBJ2-3	15	TRBV7-3	CASSNRSGATDTQYF
TRBJ2-2	15	TRBV4-2	CASSQRQPNTGELFF
TRBJ2-3	15	TRBV15	CATSRDLGLADTQYF
TRBJ2-5	17	TRBV4-1	CASSQDQLAILKETQYF
TRBJ2-1	17	TRBV4-1	CASSQEQLAGGTVGQFF
TRBJ1-5	14	TRBV7-6	CASSSGGGIEPQHF
TRBJ1-2	13	TRBV9	CASSVSGIYGYTF
TRBJ2-3	14	TRBV20-1	CSAPPGPRTDTQYF
TRBJ1-1	13	TRBV9	CASSRDLTTEAFF
TRBJ1-2	11	TRBV7-7	CANREDYGYTF
TRBJ2-5	15	TRBV7-8	CASRPSGGAWETQYF
TRBJ1-2	14	TRBV12-3/TRBV12-4	CASSLVLAQDGYTF
TRBJ1-5	15	TRBV7-9	CASSLWTGSDQPQHF
TRBJ1-2	15	TRBV27	CASSLSAGWRYGYTF
TRBJ2-5	15	TRBV7-6	CASSRTSVDQETQYF
TRBJ1-1	15	TRBV29-1	CSAQVGSLQGGEAFF
TRBJ2-1	17	TRBV5-1	CASSLSALAGDYNEQFF
TRBJ2-5	16	TRBV7-2	CASSLGGESFEETQYF
TRBJ2-1	15	TRBV11-1	CASSPRGLLYNEQFF
TRBJ1-2	14	TRBV2	CASSEWGGGYGYTF
TRBJ2-5	19	TRBV27	CASSSTPGLAGGPHETQYF
TRBJ2-7	11	TRBV10-3	CAISEDGEQYF
TRBJ2-3	16	TRBV27	CASSLSSGGVVDTQYF
TRBJ2-5	17	TRBV11-2	CASSLEISGPYQETQYF
TRBJ2-3	14	TRBV6-5	CASSYEAGPDTQYF
TRBJ2-6	18	TRBV7-8	CASVGRAGAPSGANVLTF
TRBJ2-7	15	TRBV29-1	CSVESGERGPYEQYF
TRBJ1-1	13	TRBV6-2/TRBV6-3	CASSYGGTSEAFF
TRBJ1-4	14	TRBV6-2/TRBV6-3	CASTTGGHFEKLFF
TRBJ2-7	18	TRBV15	CATSPESPGIVSSYEQYF